Below, one T cell receptor (beta chain) is given with its context. This record comes from a study of blood T cells in healthy people across ages. CDR1 is SGHRS and CDR2 is YFSETQ in the germline V gene. This CDR3 is built from 15 residues. V was clipped by 0 bases and J by 2 bases, with 10 bases between them. Next came a second PCR, run for about 6 to 11 cycles, which used a sample-barcoded 5' primer along with a J-beta primer mix. TCRdb used MiXCR to reprocess the 5' RACE reads, holding one entry per CDR3 protein. The repertoire holds more than 700,000 distinct CDR3 sequences, with 40% to 65% as singletons.

The chain has TRBV5-1 and TRBJ2-3, with D uncertain. The sequenced sample consisted of blood. The TCR sequence derives from a man aged 80 or over in good health. The chain's CDR3 is CASSLDGPPTDTQYF. CDR3 DNA: TGCGCCAGCAGCTTGGACGGTCCCCCCACAGATACGCAGTATTTT.